The 4 T cell receptor beta chains below were found in one sample sequenced in a study of T cell repertoires in cytomegalovirus infection (dated by TCRdb to between 2019 and 2020). TCRdb records Illumina HiSeq 1500 as the sequencer. In-frame beta chains were kept once TCRdb had trimmed the public reads at Q25 with fastp and called clones with MiXCR. For every CDR3 protein sequence, its rows merge into one entry that carries the most common genes and DNA. The sample table records hundreds of thousands of distinct CDR3 sequences; roughly a sixth of these occur just once. About 11% of the sample is in the top ten clones. Source material: PBMCs. Receptor source: a human donor in good health (CMV status not recorded). Some clones in this sample may be carry-over from other donors' samples.

The table lists this clonotype with many counts. The V call is TRBV27, the J call TRBJ1-1; D not certain. Germline-derived CDR1 and CDR2 are MNHEY and SMNVEV (reference sequence). V lost 0 bases and J lost 0, with 8 bases in between. This CDR3 has 15 residues. This chain's CDR3 is CASSLSRALNTEAFF. The DNA for the CDR3 is TGTGCCAGCAGTTTATCGCGGGCCCTGAACACTGAAGCTTTCTTT.

The sample holds many counts of this clonotype. This chain joins TRBV7-8 and TRBJ1-5; perhaps TRBD1 as D (5 bases). Between the trimmed V and J ends, which lost 5 bases and 4 bases, there was a span of 12 bases. Looked up from germline, CDR1 is SGHVS and CDR2 is FQNEAQ. This CDR3 is built from 14 residues. The CDR3 sequence is CASSLRRGNQPQHF. The CDR3 DNA sequence: TGTGCCAGCAGCCTTCGACGGGGGAATCAGCCCCAGCATTTT.

The rearrangement links TRBV7-9 to TRBJ1-5; weak D call: TRBD1 (5 bases). CDR1 and CDR2 from the germline V gene are SEHNR and FQNEAQ (reference sequence). Trimming removed 5 bases from V and 3 bases from J, with 20 bases in between. The CDR3 spans 17 residues. CDR3 sequence (DNA): TGTGCCAGCAGCGTGGATGTGGGACCCGCCTACAATCAGCCCCAGCATTTT. Protein product: CASSVDVGPAYNQPQHF.

This clonotype was counted a few times. The chain combines TRBV28 with TRBJ2-7; D ambiguous. This CDR3 spans 13 amino acids. V lost 3 bases and J 3 bases, leaving 9 bases between the germline ends. CDR1 is MDHEN and CDR2 is SYDVKM in the germline V gene. The CDR3 loop reads CASSLGSYYEQYF. CDR3 in DNA: TGTGCCAGCAGTTTGGGCAGCTACTACGAGCAGTACTTC.